Below, 21 T cell receptor beta chains from the same sample are listed, as sequenced in a study of cytomegalovirus exposure and HLA in healthy donors (TCRdb year 2017). Libraries came from the immunoSEQ multiplex PCR assay. A mixture of 60 forward primers for TCR Vbeta segments and 13 reverse primers for TCR Jbeta segments was used in the multiplex PCR. This immuneACCESS table, as held by TCRdb, lists in-frame sequences with V and J called but not all clones. Of the missing ones, under half trace to an unresolved V gene in checked studies; the others have no known cause. The data table for this sample lists tens of thousands of clones. Approximately 8.8% of the sample comes from the top ten. What was sequenced was PBMCs. These receptors came from a male donor in good health and CMV-seronegative.

The genes are TRBV4-1 and TRBJ2-7; D ambiguous. This CDR3 has 17 residues. The V end lost 2 bases, the J end lost 1 base, and 18 bases lay between the germline ends. The germline V gene encodes CDR1 MGHRA and CDR2 YSYEKL. The CDR3 is CASSQQDFIGGSYEQYF. In DNA, the CDR3 is TGCGCCAGCAGCCAACAAGACTTTATCGGCGGTTCCTACGAGCAGTACTTC.

The chain is built from TRBV30 and TRBJ2-5; 8 bases align to TRBD2. The germline gives CDR1 GTSNPN, CDR2 SVGIG (reference sequence). The CDR3 sequence is 16 residues long. V lost 3 bases to trimming and J lost 11 bases; unmatched junction nucleotides: 20. The CDR3 spells CAWRPPRGAGVREQYF. The CDR3 DNA reads as TGTGCCTGGAGGCCACCCCGGGGAGCGGGAGTCCGAGAGCAGTACTTC.

The chain employs TRBV11-2 and TRBJ2-1; 10 positions match TRBD2. This CDR3 has 14 amino acids. The J segment lost 7 bases and the V segment lost 6 bases, leaving 6 bases of the junction unmatched. Germline V gene sequence: CDR1 SGHAT, CDR2 FQNNGV. CDR3 in amino acids: CASRAGGLGNEQFF. The CDR3 region has the DNA TGTGCCAGCAGAGCGGGAGGGCTGGGGAATGAGCAGTTCTTC.

The chain is built from TRBV6-1 and TRBJ2-3, with 7 bases identical to TRBD1. This CDR3 comprises 15 residues. The germline gives CDR1 MNHNS, CDR2 SASEGT. Trimming removed 3 bases from V and 4 bases from J; junction bases left unmatched: 7. For the CDR3, the DNA is TGTGCCAGCAGTGAGGTCCCGGGACAGCCAGATACGCAGTATTTT. It codes for CASSEVPGQPDTQYF.

The rearrangement links TRBV5-1 to TRBJ2-3; TRBD1 aligns across 12 bases. With 2 bases clipped from V and 6 bases from J, the junction kept 4 bases outside the gene matches. This CDR3 contains 15 residues. Germline CDR1 is SGHRS and CDR2 is YFSETQ. CDR3 amino acids: CASSFGTGGIDTQYF. CDR3 nucleotide sequence: TGCGCCAGCAGCTTCGGGACAGGGGGCATCGATACGCAGTATTTT.

This chain joins TRBV29-1 and TRBJ1-2; 8 bases agree with TRBD1. This CDR3 is 11 amino acids long. Germline trimming cut 7 bases from V and 6 bases from J; bases unmatched to any gene: 4. Per the germline V gene, CDR1 is SQVTM and CDR2 is ANQGSEA. The CDR3 sequence is CSATGVDGYTF. CDR3 nucleotides: TGCAGCGCGACAGGGGTAGATGGCTACACCTTC. Full variable domain (outside the CDR3, taken from reference TRBV29-1 and TRBJ1-2): SAVISQKPSRDICQRGTSLTIQCQVDSQVTMMFWYRQQPGQSLTLIATANQGSEATYESGFVIDKFPISRPNLTFSTLTVSNMSPEDSSIYLCSATGVDGYTFGSGTRLTVV.

The chain links TRBV7-2 to TRBJ1-5, with 7 bases matching TRBD1. V lost 5 bases and J lost 6; bases outside the gene matches: 4. Per germline, CDR1 SGHTA and CDR2 FQGNSA. This CDR3 spans 13 amino acids. CDR3 in DNA: TGTGCCAGCAGCATGACAGGGATTCAGCCCCAGCATTTT. This translates into CASSMTGIQPQHF.

The chain links TRBV5-6 to TRBJ2-7; the D gene is possibly TRBD2 (6 bases). V was trimmed by 3 bases and J by 13 bases, leaving 17 bases between them. CDR1 SGHDT and CDR2 YYEEEE come from the germline V gene. The CDR3 runs to 12 residues. The CDR3 reads CASSSRGTSPYF. Here the CDR3 DNA reads TGTGCCAGCAGCTCCCGAGGGACTTCTCCTTACTTC.

This chain uses TRBV19 with TRBJ2-7; 9 nucleotides line up with TRBD2. Per the germline V gene, CDR1 is LNHDA and CDR2 is SQIVND (reference sequence). V was clipped by 4 bases and J by 5 bases; unmatched bases: 0. The CDR3 covers 12 residues. The CDR3, as DNA: TGTGCCAGTAGTACTAGCGGGAACGAGCAGTACTTC. Translating gives CASSTSGNEQYF.

The CDR3 loop reads CASRPGVQEYYEQYF. CDR3 nucleotides: TGTGCCAGCAGACCCGGGGTTCAGGAGTACTACGAGCAGTACTTC. V gene TRBV6-6 combines with J gene TRBJ2-7; D is perhaps TRBD2 (5 bases). Germline V lookup: CDR1 MNHNY, CDR2 SVGAGI (reference sequence). V was clipped by 6 bases and J by 3 bases, with 18 bases between them. The CDR3 consists of 15 residues.

The chain uses TRBV7-6 and TRBJ2-5; D possibly corresponds to TRBD1 (6 bases). The better agreement between TRBJ2-7 and the DNA end casts doubt on the J call. This CDR3 comprises 13 residues. Germline loops: CDR1 SGHVS, CDR2 FNYEAQ. CDR3 region: CASSSGQSGEQYF. The CDR3 DNA sequence: TGTGCCAGCAGCTCGGGACAATCAGGCGAGCAGTACTTC.

This rearrangement joins TRBV2 to TRBJ2-1; 10 bases are a match to TRBD1. V lost 2 bases to trimming and J lost 10 bases; unmatched junction nucleotides: 8. CDR3 length: 15 residues. Germline assignment: CDR1 SNHLY and CDR2 FYNNEI. CDR3 nucleotide sequence: TGTGCCAGCAGTGAACAGACAGGGGGCTTTCTAGAGCAGTTCTTC. Translating it yields CASSEQTGGFLEQFF.

The J gene is TRBJ2-2, the V gene TRBV11-2; no firm D call. CDR3 length: 13 residues. The germline CDR1 and CDR2 sequences are SGHAT and FQNNGV. The V gene lost 5 bases and the J gene lost 4 bases, with 8 bases spanning the gap. CDR3 residues: CASSPGRTGELFF. The CDR3 DNA reads TGTGCCAGCAGCCCAGGTCGCACCGGGGAGCTGTTTTTT.

The chain employs TRBV30 and TRBJ1-5, with D maybe TRBD1 (5 bases). Germline CDR1 GTSNPN, CDR2 SVGIG (reference sequence). Trimming removed 4 bases from V and 4 bases from J, with 20 bases in between. The CDR3 extends over 16 amino acids. CDR3 nucleotides: TGTGCCTGGAACATTGGGGGGGTCGGCTTTAATCAGCCCCAGCATTTT. Protein sequence: CAWNIGGVGFNQPQHF.

The chain has TRBV5-4 and TRBJ2-3; 14 nucleotides line up with TRBD2. CDR3 length: 16 residues. After removal of 4 bases from V and 6 bases from J, the junction contained 7 bases not matched to a gene. Germline assignment: CDR1 SGHNT and CDR2 YYREEE (reference sequence). CDR3 bases: TGTGCCAGCAGCCCTGGGGGACTAGCGGGAGTGGATACGCAGTATTTT. Translated: CASSPGGLAGVDTQYF.

V gene TRBV11-2 combines with J gene TRBJ2-1; 12 nucleotides align to TRBD2. V dropped 1 base and J dropped 4; count of bases not matched to a gene: 5. The CDR3 consists of 17 residues. Looked up from germline, CDR1 is SGHAT and CDR2 is FQNNGV. The CDR3 sequence: CASSLGLAGAFYNEQFF. DNA for the CDR3: TGTGCCAGCAGCTTAGGACTAGCGGGAGCCTTTTACAATGAGCAGTTCTTC. The full variable domain, completed using reference TRBV11-2 and TRBJ2-1, is EAGVAQSPRYKIIEKRQSVAFWCNPISGHATLYWYQQILGQGPKLLIQFQNNGVVDDSQLPKDRFSAERLKGVDSTLKIQPAKLEDSAVYLCASSLGLAGAFYNEQFFGPGTRLTVL.

The rearrangement links TRBV29-1 to TRBJ2-3; 7 positions match TRBD2. V lost 6 bases, J lost 5 bases, and 11 bases stayed unmatched. Germline CDR1 and CDR2: SQVTM and ANQGSEA. CDR3 length: 14 amino acids. This CDR3 reads CSVARGTKGDTQYF. CDR3 in DNA: TGCAGCGTCGCACGGGGGACTAAGGGAGATACGCAGTATTTT.

The chain couples TRBV19 to TRBJ2-7; tentatively, D is TRBD1 (6 bases). The CDR3 is made up of 15 amino acids. V was cut by 3 bases and J by 3 bases, with 15 bases left in between. In germline, CDR1 is LNHDA, CDR2 SQIVND (reference sequence). The CDR3 reads CASSIEGDAFYEQYF. The CDR3 DNA is TGTGCCAGTAGTATTGAGGGGGACGCATTCTACGAGCAGTACTTC.

CDR3 region: CASSQGQVANYGYTF. CDR3 in DNA: TGCGCCAGCAGCCAGGGACAGGTCGCTAACTATGGCTACACCTTC. The chain is built from TRBV4-1 and TRBJ1-2; 8 bases fit TRBD1. There are 15 residues in the CDR3. The germline V gene encodes CDR1 MGHRA and CDR2 YSYEKL. V dropped 3 bases and J dropped 0; count of bases not matched to a gene: 3.

The chain joins TRBV28 to TRBJ2-3; the D gene is possibly TRBD1 (6 bases). Germline V lookup: CDR1 MDHEN, CDR2 SYDVKM. The CDR3 extends over 15 amino acids. The V gene lost 7 bases and the J gene lost 5 bases, with 19 bases spanning the gap. The DNA of the CDR3 is TGTGCCAGCACCCCCGACAGGCTGGAACTAGATACGCAGTATTTT. It yields the protein CASTPDRLELDTQYF.

The V gene is TRBV18, the J gene TRBJ2-7; D possibly corresponds to TRBD2 (6 bases). The CDR3 contains 16 residues. V lost 6 bases and J 7 bases, leaving 25 bases between the germline ends. Germline CDR1 reads KGHSH; CDR2 reads LQKENI. CDR3 bases: TGTGCCAGCTCCCCGAAGGAGAGACTAGGGGCGTGGGAGCAGTACTTC. Translating gives CASSPKERLGAWEQYF.